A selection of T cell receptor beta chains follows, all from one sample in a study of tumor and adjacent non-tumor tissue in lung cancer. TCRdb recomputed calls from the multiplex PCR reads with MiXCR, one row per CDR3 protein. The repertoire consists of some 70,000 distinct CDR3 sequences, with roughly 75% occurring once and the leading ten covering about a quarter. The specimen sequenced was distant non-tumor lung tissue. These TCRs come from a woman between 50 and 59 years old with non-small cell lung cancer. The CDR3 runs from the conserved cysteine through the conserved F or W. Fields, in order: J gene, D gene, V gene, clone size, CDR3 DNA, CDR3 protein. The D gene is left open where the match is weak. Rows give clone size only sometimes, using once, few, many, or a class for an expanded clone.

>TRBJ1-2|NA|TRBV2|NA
TGTGCCAGCAGTGATGGGGACAACTATGGCTACACCTTC
CASSDGDNYGYTF
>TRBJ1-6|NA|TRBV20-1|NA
TGCGGTGCTAGAAACGCCTCCTATAATTCACCGCTCCACTTT
CGARNASYNSPLHF
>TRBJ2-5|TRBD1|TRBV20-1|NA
TGCGGTGCTAGAAGGACAGGACGAGAGACCCAGTACTTC
CGARRTGRETQYF
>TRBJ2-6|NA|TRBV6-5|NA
TGTGCCAGCACGAACACAGCTGGGGCCAACGTCCTGACTTTC
CASTNTAGANVLTF
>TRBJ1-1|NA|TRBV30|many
TGTGCCTGGATTACCAGAAGGGAAGCTTTCTTT
CAWITRREAFF
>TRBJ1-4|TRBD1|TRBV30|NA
TGTGCCTGGAAAATCGGACAGGGGTTCGATGAAAGACTGTTTTTT
CAWKIGQGFDERLFF
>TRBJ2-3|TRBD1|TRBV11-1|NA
TGTGCCAACAGCTCAGCGACCGGGACAGATACGCAGTGTTTT
CANSSATGTDTQCF
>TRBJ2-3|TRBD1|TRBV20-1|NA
TGCAATACTGGGACAGGTTTTAGCACAGATACGCAGTATTTT
CNTGTGFSTDTQYF
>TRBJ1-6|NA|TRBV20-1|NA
TGCCGTGCTACACAGGACCCAAATTCACCCCTCCACTTT
CRATQDPNSPLHF
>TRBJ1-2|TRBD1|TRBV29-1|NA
TGCAGCGTTGTCCCCTACAGGGGTAGTAGCTACACCTTC
CSVVPYRGSSYTF
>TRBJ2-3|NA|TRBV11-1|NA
TGTGCCAGCAGCTTAGCGACAAGGACAGTTACGCAGTATTTT
CASSLATRTVTQYF
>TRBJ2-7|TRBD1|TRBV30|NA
TGTGCCTTAACCACCGGGACAGGGTTTACCTACGAGCAGTACTTC
CALTTGTGFTYEQYF
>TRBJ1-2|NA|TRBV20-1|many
TGCAGTGCTAGTGAGCAGGCAGGATATGGCTACACCTTC
CSASEQAGYGYTF
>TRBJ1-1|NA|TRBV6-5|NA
TGTGCCAGCAGCCTGAGGGGGTACACCGAAGCTTTCTTT
CASSLRGYTEAFF
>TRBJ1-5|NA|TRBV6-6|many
TGTGCCAGCAGGGGGGAAACTAGCAATCAGCCCCAGCATTTT
CASRGETSNQPQHF
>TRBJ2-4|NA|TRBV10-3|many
TGTGCCATCAGTGAGCAAAACGTCTGGGGGCAGGGAGCCAAAAACATTCAGTACTTC
CAISEQNVWGQGAKNIQYF
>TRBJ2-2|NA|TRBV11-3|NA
TGTACCAGCAGCTTACACGACACCGGGGAACTGTTTTTT
CTSSLHDTGELFF
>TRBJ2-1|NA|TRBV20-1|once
TGCAGTGCTAGAGGTCGGCAGGTTTTGGTCAATGAGCGGTTCTTC
CSARGRQVLVNERFF
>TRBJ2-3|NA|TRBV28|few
TGTGCCAGCAGAGTAGGGCCAATAGATACGCAGTATTTT
CASRVGPIDTQYF
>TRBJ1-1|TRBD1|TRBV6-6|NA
TGTGCCAACATTATCGTGGTTACAGGGGGCTTTGCGACTGAAGCTTTCTTT
CANIIVVTGGFATEAFF
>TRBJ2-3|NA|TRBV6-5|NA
TGTGTCAGCGCTATAGCAGATACGCAGTATTTT
CVSAIADTQYF
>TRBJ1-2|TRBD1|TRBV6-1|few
TGTGCCTGCAGTGAGGGCTGGGGGTCCACGACAGGGCCTGGCTACACCTTC
CACSEGWGSTTGPGYTF
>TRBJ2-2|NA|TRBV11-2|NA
TGTGCCAGCAGCTTTCGTCTGGATTTTGCCTGGGAGCTGTTCTTT
CASSFRLDFAWELFF
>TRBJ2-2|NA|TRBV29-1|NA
TGCAGCGCGACATACGGGGGCACCGGGGAACTGTTTTTT
CSATYGGTGELFF
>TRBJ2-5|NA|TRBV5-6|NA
TGTGCCAGCAGCATGAACAGGCAAGAGACCCAGTACTTC
CASSMNRQETQYF
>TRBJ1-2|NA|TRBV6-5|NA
TGTGCCAGCATCCGTCGGGGCGTGGACTATGGCTACACCTTC
CASIRRGVDYGYTF
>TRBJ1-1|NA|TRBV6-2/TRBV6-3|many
TGTGCCAGCAGCCCACAGGAGAACACTGAAGCTTTCTTT
CASSPQENTEAFF